This T cell receptor beta chain is from a study of regulatory T cells in long-lasting Graves disease. Study-level findings and limits: In persistent patients, shared public clonotypes (over 2,500) outnumbered those in new patients (about 1,000). Gene preferences differed: TRBV28, TRBJ1-2, TRBJ2-5 in persistent cases. Sample size, which was small, may have reduced accuracy.

Investigators prepared the TCR beta libraries by applying iRepertoire HTBI primers and Arm-PCR of CDR3 regions. Each CDR3 protein is one row after TCRdb ran MiXCR on the multiplex PCR reads. The data contain 200,000 to 300,000 distinct CDR3 sequences, about 19% of them singletons. The CDR3 has 11 amino acids. The V and J ends lost 6 bases and 5 bases respectively, with 7 bases between them. CDR1 is MDHEN and CDR2 is SYDVKM in the germline V gene. This clonotype showed up many times. Its target is unknown. Time point defined: newly diagnosed GD, antithyroid drugs for less than 3 months. Preparation of the TCR library used RNA extracted from PBMCs. The patients included were those that came from an endocrinology department in Xi'an, China.

Specimen: peripheral blood mononuclear cells (PBMCs), collected at new diagnosis, from a patient treated with antithyroid drugs. This sequence was found in a female donor with Graves disease. V is TRBV28 and J is TRBJ1-1, with a possible D match to TRBD1 (6 bases). CDR3 sequence (DNA): TGTGCCAGCAGAAGGGGGACTGAAGCTTTCTTT. Protein product: CASRRGTEAFF.